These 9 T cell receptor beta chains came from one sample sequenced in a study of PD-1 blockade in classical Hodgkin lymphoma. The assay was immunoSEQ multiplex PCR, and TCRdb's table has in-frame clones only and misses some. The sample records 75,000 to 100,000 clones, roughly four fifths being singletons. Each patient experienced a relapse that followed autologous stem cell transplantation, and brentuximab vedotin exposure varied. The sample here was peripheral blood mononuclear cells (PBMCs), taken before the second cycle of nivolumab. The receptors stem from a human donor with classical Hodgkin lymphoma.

The CDR3, as DNA: TGTGCCAGCCGCTGGACAGGGTCCACAGATACGCAGTATTTT. Protein: CASRWTGSTDTQYF. This sequence joins TRBV5-4 and TRBJ2-3, with 8 bases fitting TRBD1. This CDR3 contains 14 residues. The germline V gene encodes CDR1 SGHNT and CDR2 YYREEE (reference sequence). V shed 7 bases, J shed 2 bases, and the junction held 6 bases outside the gene matches.

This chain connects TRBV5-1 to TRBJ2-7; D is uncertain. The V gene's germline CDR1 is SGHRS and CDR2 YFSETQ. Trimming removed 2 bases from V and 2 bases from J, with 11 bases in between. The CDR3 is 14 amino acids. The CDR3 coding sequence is TGCGCCAGCAGCTTCCCGGAGACTCCCTACGAGCAGTACTTC. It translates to CASSFPETPYEQYF.

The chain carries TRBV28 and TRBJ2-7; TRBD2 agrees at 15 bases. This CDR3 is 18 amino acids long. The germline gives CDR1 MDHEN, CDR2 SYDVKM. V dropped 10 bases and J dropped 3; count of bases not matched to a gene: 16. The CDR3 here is CATWGLGLAGGSFYEQYF. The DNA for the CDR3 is TGTGCCACCTGGGGCTTGGGACTAGCGGGAGGTTCATTCTACGAGCAGTACTTC.

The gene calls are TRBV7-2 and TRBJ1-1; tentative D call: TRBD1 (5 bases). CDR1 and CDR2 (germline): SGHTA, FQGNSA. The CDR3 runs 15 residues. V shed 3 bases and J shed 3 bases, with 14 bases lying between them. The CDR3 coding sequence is TGTGCCAGCAGCTTTAGCGGGACGGGGGACACTGAAGCTTTCTTT. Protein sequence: CASSFSGTGDTEAFF.

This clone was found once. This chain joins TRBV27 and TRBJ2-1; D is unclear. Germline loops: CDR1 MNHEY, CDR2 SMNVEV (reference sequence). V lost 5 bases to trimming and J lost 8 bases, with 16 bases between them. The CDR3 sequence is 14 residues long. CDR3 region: CASSPRFVGYEQFF. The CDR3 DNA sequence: TGTGCCAGCAGTCCCCGGTTCGTCGGCTATGAGCAGTTCTTC.

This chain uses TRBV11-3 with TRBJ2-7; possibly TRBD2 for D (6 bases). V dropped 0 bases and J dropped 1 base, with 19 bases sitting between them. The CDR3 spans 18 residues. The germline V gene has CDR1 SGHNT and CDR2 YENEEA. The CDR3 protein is CASSLDARELIPSYEQYF. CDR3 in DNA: TGTGCCAGCAGCTTAGATGCCCGGGAGTTGATACCTTCCTACGAGCAGTACTTC.

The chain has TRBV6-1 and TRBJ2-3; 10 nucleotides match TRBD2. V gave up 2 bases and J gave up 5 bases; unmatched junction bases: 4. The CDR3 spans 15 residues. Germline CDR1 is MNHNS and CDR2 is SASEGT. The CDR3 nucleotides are TGTGCCAGCAGTGAACTAGCGGGAGCCGTAGATACGCAGTATTTT. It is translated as CASSELAGAVDTQYF.

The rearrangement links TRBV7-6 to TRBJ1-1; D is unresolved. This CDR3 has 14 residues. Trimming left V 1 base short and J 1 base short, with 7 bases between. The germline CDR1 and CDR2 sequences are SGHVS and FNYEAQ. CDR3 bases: TGTGCCAGCAGCTTAGGGGGTTGGAACACTGAAGCTTTCTTT. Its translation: CASSLGGWNTEAFF.

DNA for the CDR3: TGCGCCAGCAGCTTGGGGACCAATTCACCCCTCCACTTT. It is translated as CASSLGTNSPLHF. The chain uses TRBV5-1 and TRBJ1-6; D not certain. Trimming shortened V by 0 bases and J by 7 bases, and 5 bases separated the two germline ends. In germline, CDR1 is SGHRS, CDR2 YFSETQ. The CDR3 spans 13 residues.